This record concerns one TCR beta chain sequence. Its antigen is as yet unknown. This specimen comes from a study of T cell responses to AZD1222 COVID-19 vaccine. Overall study results and limits: CD4 TCRs associated with vaccination spanned spike, dominating at 160-218 and 743-854. Unmutated variant regions are reportedly the target of nearly half of TCRs that are spike-specific. Spike-specific TCR breadth and depth rose after two AZD1222 doses. There were repertoire samples only from the period after the peak T cell response.

The assay was immunoSEQ multiplex PCR, and TCRdb's table has in-frame clones only and misses some. The sample holds roughly 100,000 clones, roughly 91% seen once. V was cut by 2 bases and J by 5 bases, with 9 bases left in between. CDR1 and CDR2 from the germline V gene are SEHNR and FQNEAQ (reference sequence). The CDR3 spans 13 residues. The source material was peripheral blood, sampled on day 0 of AZD1222 vaccination. The source of this sequence is an adult in good health. The chain links TRBV7-9 to TRBJ1-1; D remains unclear. CDR3 region: CASSLKGDTEAFF. Written as DNA, the CDR3 is TGTGCCAGCAGCTTAAAGGGTGATACTGAAGCTTTCTTT.